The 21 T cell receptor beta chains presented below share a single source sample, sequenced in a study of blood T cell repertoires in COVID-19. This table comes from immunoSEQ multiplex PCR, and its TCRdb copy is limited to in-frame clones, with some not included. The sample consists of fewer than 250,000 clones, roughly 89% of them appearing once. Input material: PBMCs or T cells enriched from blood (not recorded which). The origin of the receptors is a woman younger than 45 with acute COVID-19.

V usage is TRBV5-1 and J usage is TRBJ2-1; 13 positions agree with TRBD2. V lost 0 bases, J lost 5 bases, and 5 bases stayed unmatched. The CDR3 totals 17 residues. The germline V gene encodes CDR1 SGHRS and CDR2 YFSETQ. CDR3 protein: CASSLGTSGGIDNEQFF. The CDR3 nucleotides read TGCGCCAGCAGCTTGGGGACTAGCGGGGGTATCGACAATGAGCAGTTCTTC.

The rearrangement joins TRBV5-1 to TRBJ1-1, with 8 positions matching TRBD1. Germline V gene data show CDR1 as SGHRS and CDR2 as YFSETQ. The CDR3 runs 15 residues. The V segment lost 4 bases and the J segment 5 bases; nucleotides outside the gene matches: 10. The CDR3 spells CASSLRTGRWTEAFF. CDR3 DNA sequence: TGCGCCAGCAGCCTGAGGACAGGGCGTTGGACTGAAGCTTTCTTT. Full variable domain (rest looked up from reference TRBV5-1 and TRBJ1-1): KAGVTQTPRYLIKTRGQQVTLSCSPISGHRSVSWYQQTPGQGLQFLFEYFSETQRNKGNFPGRFSGRQFSNSRSEMNVSTLELGDSALYLCASSLRTGRWTEAFFGQGTRLTVV.

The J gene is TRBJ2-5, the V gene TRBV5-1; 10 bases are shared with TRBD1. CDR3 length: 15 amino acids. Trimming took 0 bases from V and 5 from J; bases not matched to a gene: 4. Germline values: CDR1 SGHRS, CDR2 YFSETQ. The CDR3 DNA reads TGCGCCAGCAGCTTGGGACAGGGGGCTCGGGAGACCCAGTACTTC. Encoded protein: CASSLGQGARETQYF.

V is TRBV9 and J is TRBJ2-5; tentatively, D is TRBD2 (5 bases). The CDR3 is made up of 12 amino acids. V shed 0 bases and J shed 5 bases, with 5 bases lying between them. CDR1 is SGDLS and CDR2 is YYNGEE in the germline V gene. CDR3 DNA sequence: TGTGCCAGCAGCGTAGCGGGGGAGACCCAGTACTTC. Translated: CASSVAGETQYF.

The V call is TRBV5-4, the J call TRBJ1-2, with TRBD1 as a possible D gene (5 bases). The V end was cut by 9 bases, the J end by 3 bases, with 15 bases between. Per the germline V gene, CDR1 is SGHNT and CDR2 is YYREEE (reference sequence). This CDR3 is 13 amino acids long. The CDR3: CAITGQGDYGYTF. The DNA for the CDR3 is TGTGCCATCACGGGCCAGGGCGACTATGGCTACACCTTC.

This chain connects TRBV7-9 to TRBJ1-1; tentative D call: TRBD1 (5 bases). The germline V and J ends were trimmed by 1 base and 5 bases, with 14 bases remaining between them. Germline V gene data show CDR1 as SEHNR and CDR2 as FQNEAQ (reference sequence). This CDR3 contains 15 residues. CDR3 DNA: TGTGCCAGCAGCTTAGTAGGCGGGGGAGGAACTGAAGCTTTCTTT. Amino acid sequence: CASSLVGGGGTEAFF.

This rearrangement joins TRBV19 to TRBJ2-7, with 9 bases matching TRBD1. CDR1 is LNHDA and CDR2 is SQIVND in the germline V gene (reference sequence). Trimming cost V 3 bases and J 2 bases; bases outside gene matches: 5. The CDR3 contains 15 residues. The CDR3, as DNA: TGTGCCAGTAGTATTGGGACAGGGTGGACCTACGAGCAGTACTTC. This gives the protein CASSIGTGWTYEQYF.

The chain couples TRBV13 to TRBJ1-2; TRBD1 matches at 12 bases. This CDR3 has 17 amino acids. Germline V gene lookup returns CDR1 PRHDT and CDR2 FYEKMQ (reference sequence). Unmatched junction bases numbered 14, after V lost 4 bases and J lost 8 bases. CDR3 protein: CASSSGTGGPGGGGYTF. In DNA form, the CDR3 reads TGTGCCAGCAGCTCCGGGACAGGGGGCCCAGGCGGCGGAGGCTACACCTTC.

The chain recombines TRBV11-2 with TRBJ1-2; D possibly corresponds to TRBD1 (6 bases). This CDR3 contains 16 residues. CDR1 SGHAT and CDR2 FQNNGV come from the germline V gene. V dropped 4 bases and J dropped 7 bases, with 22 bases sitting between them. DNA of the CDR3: TGTGCCAGCAGCTCTGGAACCCAGGTGGGGGGGCTTGGCTACACCTTC. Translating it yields CASSSGTQVGGLGYTF. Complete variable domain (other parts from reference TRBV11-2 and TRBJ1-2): EAGVAQSPRYKIIEKRQSVAFWCNPISGHATLYWYQQILGQGPKLLIQFQNNGVVDDSQLPKDRFSAERLKGVDSTLKIQPAKLEDSAVYLCASSSGTQVGGLGYTFGSGTRLTVV.

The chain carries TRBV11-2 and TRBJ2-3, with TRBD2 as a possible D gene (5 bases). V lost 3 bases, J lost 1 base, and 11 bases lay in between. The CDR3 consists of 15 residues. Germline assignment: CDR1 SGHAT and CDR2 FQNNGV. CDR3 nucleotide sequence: TGTGCCAGCAGCTTGGAGAGGGTCCGCACAGATACGCAGTATTTT. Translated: CASSLERVRTDTQYF.

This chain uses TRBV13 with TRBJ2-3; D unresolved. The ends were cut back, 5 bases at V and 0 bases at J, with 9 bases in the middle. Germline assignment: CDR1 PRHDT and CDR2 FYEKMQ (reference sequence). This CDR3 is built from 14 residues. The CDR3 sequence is CASSPPESTDTQYF. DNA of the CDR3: TGTGCCAGCAGCCCGCCGGAGAGCACAGATACGCAGTATTTT.

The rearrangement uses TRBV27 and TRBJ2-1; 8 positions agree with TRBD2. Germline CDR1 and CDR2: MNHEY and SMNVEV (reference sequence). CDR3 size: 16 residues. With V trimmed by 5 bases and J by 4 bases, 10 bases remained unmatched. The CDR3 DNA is TGTGCCAGCAGTGCCCGACTAGCGACCGTATACAATGAGCAGTTCTTC. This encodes CASSARLATVYNEQFF.

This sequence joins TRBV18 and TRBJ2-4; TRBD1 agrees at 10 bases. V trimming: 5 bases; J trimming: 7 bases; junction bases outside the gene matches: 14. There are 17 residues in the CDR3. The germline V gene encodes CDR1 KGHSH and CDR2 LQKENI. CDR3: CASSTTSTGTGANIQYF. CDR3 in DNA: TGTGCCAGCTCAACCACCTCGACCGGGACAGGGGCGAACATTCAGTACTTC. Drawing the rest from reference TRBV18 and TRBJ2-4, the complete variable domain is NAGVMQNPRHLVRRRGQEARLRCSPMKGHSHVYWYRQLPEEGLKFMVYLQKENIIDESGMPKERFSAEFPKEGPSILRIQQVVRGDSAAYFCASSTTSTGTGANIQYFGAGTRLSVL.

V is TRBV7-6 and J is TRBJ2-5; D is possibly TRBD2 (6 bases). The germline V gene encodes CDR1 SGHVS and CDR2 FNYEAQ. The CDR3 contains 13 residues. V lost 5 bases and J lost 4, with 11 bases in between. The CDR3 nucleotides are TGTGCCAGCAGCCCCCAGGGAGGAGAGACCCAGTACTTC. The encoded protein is CASSPQGGETQYF.

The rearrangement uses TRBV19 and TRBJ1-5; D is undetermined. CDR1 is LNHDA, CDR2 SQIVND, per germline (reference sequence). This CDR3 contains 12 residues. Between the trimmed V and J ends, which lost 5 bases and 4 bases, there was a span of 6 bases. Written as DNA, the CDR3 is TGTGCCAGTAGTTTAATTAATCAGCCCCAGCATTTT. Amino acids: CASSLINQPQHF. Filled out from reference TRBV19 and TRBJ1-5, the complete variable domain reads DGGITQSPKYLFRKEGQNVTLSCEQNLNHDAMYWYRQDPGQGLRLIYYSQIVNDFQKGDIAEGYSVSREKKESFPLTVTSAQKNPTAFYLCASSLINQPQHFGDGTRLSIL.

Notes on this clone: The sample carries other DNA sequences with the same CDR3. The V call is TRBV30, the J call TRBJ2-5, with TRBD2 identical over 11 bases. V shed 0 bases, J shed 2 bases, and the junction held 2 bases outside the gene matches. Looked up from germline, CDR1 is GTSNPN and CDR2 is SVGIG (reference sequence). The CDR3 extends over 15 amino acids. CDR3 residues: CAWSVGTSGQETQYF. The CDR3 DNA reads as TGTGCCTGGAGTGTGGGGACTAGCGGTCAAGAGACCCAGTACTTC.

The CDR3 here is CASSGQGETQYF. CDR3 in DNA: TGTGCCAGCAGCGGACAGGGGGAGACCCAGTACTTC. The chain has TRBV12-3 or TRBV12-4 and TRBJ2-5; 9 nucleotides agree with TRBD1. The CDR3 is made up of 12 amino acids. J lost 5 bases, V lost 6 bases, and 1 base had no gene match.

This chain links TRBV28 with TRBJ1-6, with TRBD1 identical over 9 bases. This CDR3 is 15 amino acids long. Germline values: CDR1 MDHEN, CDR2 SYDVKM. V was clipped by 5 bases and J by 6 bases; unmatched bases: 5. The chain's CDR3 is CASSSRDRVNSPLHF. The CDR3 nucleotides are TGTGCCAGCAGTAGCCGGGACAGGGTTAATTCACCCCTCCACTTT.

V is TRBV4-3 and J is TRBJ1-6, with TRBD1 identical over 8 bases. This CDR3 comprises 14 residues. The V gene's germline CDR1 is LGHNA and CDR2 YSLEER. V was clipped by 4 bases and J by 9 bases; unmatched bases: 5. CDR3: CASSPGQGGSPLHF. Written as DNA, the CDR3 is TGCGCCAGCAGCCCCGGACAGGGAGGTTCACCCCTCCACTTT.

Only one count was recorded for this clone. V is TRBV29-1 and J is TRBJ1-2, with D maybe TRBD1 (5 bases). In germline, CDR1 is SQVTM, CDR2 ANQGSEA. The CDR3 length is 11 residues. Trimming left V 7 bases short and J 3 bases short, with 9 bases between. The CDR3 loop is CSARQYYGYTF. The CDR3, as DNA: TGCAGCGCACGACAGTACTATGGCTACACCTTC.

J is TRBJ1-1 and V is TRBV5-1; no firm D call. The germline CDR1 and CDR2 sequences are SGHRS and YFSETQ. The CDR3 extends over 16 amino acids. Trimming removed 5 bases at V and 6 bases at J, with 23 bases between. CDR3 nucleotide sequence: TGCGCCAGCAGGGATACCCTCCGGAGGCAGTTCCCTGAAGCTTTCTTT. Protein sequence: CASRDTLRRQFPEAFF. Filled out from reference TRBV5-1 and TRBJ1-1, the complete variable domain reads KAGVTQTPRYLIKTRGQQVTLSCSPISGHRSVSWYQQTPGQGLQFLFEYFSETQRNKGNFPGRFSGRQFSNSRSEMNVSTLELGDSALYLCASRDTLRRQFPEAFFGQGTRLTVV.